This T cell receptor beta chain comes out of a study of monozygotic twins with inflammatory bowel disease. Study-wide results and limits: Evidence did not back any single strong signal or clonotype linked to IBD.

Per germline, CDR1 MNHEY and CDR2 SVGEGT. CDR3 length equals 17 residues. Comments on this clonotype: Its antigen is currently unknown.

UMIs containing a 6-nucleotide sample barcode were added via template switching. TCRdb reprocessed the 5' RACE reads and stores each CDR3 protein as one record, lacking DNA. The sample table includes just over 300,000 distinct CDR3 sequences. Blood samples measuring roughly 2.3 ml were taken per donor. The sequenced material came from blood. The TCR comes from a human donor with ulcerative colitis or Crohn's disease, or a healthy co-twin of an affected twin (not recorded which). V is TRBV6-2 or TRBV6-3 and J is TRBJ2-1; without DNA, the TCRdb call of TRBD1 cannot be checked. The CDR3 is CASSRDTRLATRNEQFF.